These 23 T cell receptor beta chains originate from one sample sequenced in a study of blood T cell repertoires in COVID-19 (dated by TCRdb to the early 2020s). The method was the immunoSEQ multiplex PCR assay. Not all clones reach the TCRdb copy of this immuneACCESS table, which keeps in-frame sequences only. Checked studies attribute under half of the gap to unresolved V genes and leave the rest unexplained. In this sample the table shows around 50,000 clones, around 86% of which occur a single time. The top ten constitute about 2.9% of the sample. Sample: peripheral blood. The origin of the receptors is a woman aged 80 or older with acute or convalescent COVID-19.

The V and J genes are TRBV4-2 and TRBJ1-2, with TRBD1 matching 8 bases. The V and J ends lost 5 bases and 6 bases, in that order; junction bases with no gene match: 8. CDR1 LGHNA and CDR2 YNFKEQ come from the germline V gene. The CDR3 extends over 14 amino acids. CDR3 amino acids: CASSSLKTGDGYTF. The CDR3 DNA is TGTGCCAGCAGCTCCCTGAAGACAGGGGATGGCTACACCTTC.

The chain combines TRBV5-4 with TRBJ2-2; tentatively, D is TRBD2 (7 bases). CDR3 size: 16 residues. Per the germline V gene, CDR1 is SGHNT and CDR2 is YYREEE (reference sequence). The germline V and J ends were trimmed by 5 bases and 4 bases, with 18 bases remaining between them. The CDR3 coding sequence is TGTGCCAGCAGAATGGGGGCGGGGGCCACCACCGGGGAGCTGTTTTTT. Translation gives CASRMGAGATTGELFF. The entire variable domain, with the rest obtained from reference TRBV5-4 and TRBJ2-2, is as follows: ETGVTQSPTHLIKTRGQQVTLRCSSQSGHNTVSWYQQALGQGPQFIFQYYREEENGRGNFPPRFSGLQFPNYSSELNVNALELDDSALYLCASRMGAGATTGELFFGEGSRLTVL.

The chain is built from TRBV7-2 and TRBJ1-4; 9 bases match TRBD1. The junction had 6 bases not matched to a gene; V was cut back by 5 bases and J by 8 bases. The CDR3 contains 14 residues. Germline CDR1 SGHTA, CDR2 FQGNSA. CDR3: CASSPDRGSEKLFF. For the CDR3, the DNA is TGTGCCAGCAGCCCGGACAGGGGCTCGGAAAAACTGTTTTTT.

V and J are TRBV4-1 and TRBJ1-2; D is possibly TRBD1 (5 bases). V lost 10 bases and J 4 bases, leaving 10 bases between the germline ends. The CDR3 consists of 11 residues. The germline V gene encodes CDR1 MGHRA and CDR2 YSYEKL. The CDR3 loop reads CATQGGYGYTF. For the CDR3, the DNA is TGCGCCACTCAGGGAGGCTATGGCTACACCTTC.

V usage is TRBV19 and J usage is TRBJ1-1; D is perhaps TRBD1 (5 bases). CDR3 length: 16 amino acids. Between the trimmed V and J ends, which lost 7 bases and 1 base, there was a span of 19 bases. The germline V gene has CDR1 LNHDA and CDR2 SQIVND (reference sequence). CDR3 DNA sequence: TGTGCCAGTAAAGGGCGGGGACTTACAACGAACACTGAAGCTTTCTTT. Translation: CASKGRGLTTNTEAFF.

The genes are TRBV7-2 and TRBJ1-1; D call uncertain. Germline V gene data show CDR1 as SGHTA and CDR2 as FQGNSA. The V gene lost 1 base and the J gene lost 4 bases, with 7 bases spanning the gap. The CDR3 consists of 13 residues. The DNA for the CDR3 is TGTGCCAGCAGCTTAGAGAGTAGCACTGAAGCTTTCTTT. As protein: CASSLESSTEAFF.

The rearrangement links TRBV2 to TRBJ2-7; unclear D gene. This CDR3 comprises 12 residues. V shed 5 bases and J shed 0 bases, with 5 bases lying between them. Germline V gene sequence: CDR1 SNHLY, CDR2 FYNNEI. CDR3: CASSTDSYEQYF. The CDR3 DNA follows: TGTGCCAGCAGTACAGACTCCTACGAGCAGTACTTC.

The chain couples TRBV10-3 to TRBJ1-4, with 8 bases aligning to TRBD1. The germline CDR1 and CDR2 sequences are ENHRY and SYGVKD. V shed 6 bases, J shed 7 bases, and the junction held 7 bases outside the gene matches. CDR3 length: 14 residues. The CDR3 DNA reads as TGTGCCATCAGCAGCTCAGGGGGCAGTGAAAAACTGTTTTTT. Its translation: CAISSSGGSEKLFF.

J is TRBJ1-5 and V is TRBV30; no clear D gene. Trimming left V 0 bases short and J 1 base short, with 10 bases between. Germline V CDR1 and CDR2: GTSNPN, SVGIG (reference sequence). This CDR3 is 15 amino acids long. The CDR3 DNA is TGTGCCTGGAGTGTCAGAGGGATCAGCAATCAGCCCCAGCATTTT. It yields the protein CAWSVRGISNQPQHF.

CDR3 sequence reads: CASSPSGGSNQPQHF. In DNA, the CDR3 is TGTGCCAGCTCACCATCGGGGGGAAGCAATCAGCCCCAGCATTTT. The chain carries TRBV18 and TRBJ1-5; D might be TRBD1 (5 bases). The germline V gene encodes CDR1 KGHSH and CDR2 LQKENI. This CDR3 has 15 residues. Trimming took off 2 bases at V and 1 base at J, with 9 bases between the two ends.

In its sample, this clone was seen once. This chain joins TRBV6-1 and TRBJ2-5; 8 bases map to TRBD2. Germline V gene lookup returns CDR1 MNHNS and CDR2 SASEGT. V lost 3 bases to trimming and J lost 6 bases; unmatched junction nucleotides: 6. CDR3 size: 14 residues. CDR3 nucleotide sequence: TGTGCCAGCAGTGAGGTAGCGGGGTTGCAGACCCAGTACTTC. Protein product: CASSEVAGLQTQYF.

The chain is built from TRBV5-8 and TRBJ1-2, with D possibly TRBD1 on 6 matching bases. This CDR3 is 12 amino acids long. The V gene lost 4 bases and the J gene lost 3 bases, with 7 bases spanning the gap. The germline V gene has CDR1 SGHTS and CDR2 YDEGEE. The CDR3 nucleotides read TGTGCCAGCAGCGAGGGGGACTATGGCTACACCTTC. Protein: CASSEGDYGYTF.

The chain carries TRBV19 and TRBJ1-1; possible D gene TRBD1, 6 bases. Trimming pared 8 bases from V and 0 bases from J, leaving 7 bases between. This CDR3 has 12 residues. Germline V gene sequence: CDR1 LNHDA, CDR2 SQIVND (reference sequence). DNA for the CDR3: TGTGCCAGTCGGACAGTGAACACTGAAGCTTTCTTT. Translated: CASRTVNTEAFF.

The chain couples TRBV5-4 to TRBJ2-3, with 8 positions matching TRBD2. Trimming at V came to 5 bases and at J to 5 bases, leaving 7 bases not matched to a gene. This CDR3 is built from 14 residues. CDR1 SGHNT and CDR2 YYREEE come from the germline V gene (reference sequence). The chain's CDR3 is CASSTGTREDTQYF. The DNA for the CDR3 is TGTGCCAGCAGTACCGGGACTAGAGAAGATACGCAGTATTTT.

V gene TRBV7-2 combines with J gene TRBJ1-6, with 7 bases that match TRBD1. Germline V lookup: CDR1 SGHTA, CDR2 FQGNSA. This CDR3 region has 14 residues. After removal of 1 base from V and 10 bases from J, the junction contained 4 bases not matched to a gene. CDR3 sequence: CASSLVRGESPLHF. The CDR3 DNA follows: TGTGCCAGCAGCTTAGTCAGGGGGGAATCACCCCTCCACTTT.

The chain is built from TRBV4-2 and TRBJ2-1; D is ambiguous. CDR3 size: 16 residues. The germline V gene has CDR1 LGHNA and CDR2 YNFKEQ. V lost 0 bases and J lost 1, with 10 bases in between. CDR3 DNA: TGTGCCAGCAGCCAAGATCTGGGCTCTTCCTACAATGAGCAGTTCTTC. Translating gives CASSQDLGSSYNEQFF.

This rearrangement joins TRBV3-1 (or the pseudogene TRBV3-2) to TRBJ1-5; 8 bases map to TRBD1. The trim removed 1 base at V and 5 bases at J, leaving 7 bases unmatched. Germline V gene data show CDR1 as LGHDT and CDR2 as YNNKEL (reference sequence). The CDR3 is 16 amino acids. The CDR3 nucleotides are TGTGCCAGCAGCCAAGGGGGGGCAGGGGGCCATCAGCCCCAGCATTTT. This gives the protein CASSQGGAGGHQPQHF.

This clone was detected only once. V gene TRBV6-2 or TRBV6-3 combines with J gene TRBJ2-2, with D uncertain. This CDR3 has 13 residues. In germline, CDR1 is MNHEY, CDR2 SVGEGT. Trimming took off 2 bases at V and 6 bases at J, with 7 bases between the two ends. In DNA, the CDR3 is TGTGCCAGCAGTTACCCCCTCGCCGGGGAGCTGTTTTTT. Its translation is CASSYPLAGELFF.

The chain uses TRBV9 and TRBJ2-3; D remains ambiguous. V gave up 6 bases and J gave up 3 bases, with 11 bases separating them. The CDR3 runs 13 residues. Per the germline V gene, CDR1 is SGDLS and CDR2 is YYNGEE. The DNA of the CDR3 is TGTGCCAGCACCCTAAGCCCTACAGATACGCAGTATTTT. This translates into CASTLSPTDTQYF.

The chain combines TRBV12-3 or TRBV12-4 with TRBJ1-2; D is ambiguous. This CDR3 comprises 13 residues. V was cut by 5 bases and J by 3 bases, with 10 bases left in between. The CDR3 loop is CASSPNSDYGYTF. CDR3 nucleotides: TGTGCCAGCAGTCCTAATTCTGACTATGGCTACACCTTC.

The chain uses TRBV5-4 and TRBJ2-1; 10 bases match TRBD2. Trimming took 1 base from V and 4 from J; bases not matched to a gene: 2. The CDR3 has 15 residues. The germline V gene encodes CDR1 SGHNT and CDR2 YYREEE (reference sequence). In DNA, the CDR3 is TGTGCCAGCAGCTTGTCTAGCGGGGGTTACAATGAGCAGTTCTTC. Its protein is CASSLSSGGYNEQFF.

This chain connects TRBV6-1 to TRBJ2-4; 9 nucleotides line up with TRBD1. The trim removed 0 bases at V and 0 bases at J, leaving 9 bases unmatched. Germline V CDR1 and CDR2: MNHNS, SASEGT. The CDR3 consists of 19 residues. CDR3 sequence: CASSEAFGQGFLAKNIQYF. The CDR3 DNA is TGTGCCAGCAGTGAAGCCTTCGGACAGGGGTTTCTAGCCAAAAACATTCAGTACTTC.

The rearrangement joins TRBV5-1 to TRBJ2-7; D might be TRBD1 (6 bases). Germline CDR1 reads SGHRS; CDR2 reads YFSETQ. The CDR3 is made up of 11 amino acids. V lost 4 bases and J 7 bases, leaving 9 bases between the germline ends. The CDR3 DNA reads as TGCGCCAGCAGCCACGGACAGGAGCAGTACTTC. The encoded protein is CASSHGQEQYF.